The 18 T cell receptor beta chains given below trace back to one sample, sequenced in a study of T cell responses to AZD1222 COVID-19 vaccine. Produced via immunoSEQ multiplex PCR; TCRdb's table is partial and in-frame only. The table has under 200,000 clones, approximately 92% seen once. Sequenced material: peripheral blood, taken 28 days after the second dose of the MenACWY control vaccine. The receptors were sampled from an adult who received the MenACWY meningococcal vaccine as a control.

The CDR3 loop is CASSSQGANTEAFF. The CDR3 DNA is TGCGCCAGCAGCTCACAGGGCGCGAACACTGAAGCTTTCTTT. The gene calls are TRBV5-1 and TRBJ1-1; a possible D gene is TRBD1 (6 bases). The CDR3 has 14 residues. CDR1 and CDR2 from the germline V gene are SGHRS and YFSETQ. The V and J ends lost 3 bases and 1 base respectively, with 10 bases between them.

V is TRBV23-1 and J is TRBJ2-1, with 7 bases matching TRBD1. TRBV23-1 carries the ORF label, with uncertain function. This CDR3 has 16 residues. Trimming at V came to 4 bases and at J to 4 bases, leaving 10 bases not matched to a gene. The CDR3 region has the DNA TGCGCCAGCAGTCTCCGACAGGGCGAAGTATACAATGAGCAGTTCTTC. Translated: CASSLRQGEVYNEQFF.

V and J are TRBV9 and TRBJ2-3; TRBD1 agrees at 8 bases. V shed 0 bases and J 1 base; nucleotides not matched to a gene: 13. Germline V gene data show CDR1 as SGDLS and CDR2 as YYNGEE. The CDR3 extends over 19 amino acids. The CDR3 here is CASSVGPGGASSRTDTQYF. The CDR3 DNA is TGTGCCAGCAGCGTAGGCCCAGGGGGCGCCTCCTCACGCACAGATACGCAGTATTTT. The complete variable domain, with remaining parts taken from reference TRBV9 and TRBJ2-3, reads DSGVTQTPKHLITATGQRVTLRCSPRSGDLSVYWYQQSLDQGLQFLIQYYNGEERAKGNILERFSAQQFPDLHSELNLSSLELGDSALYFCASSVGPGGASSRTDTQYFGPGTRLTVL.

The chain carries TRBV3-1 (or the pseudogene TRBV3-2) and TRBJ2-3, with TRBD2 matching 9 bases. The V segment lost 11 bases and the J segment 1 base; nucleotides outside the gene matches: 10. Looked up from germline, CDR1 is LGHDT and CDR2 is YNNKEL (reference sequence). The CDR3 contains 15 residues. CDR3 amino acids: CASQAGGSGTDTQYF. The CDR3, as DNA: TGTGCCTCACAGGCGGGAGGGAGCGGCACAGATACGCAGTATTTT.

This rearrangement joins TRBV27 to TRBJ1-6; D is unclear. Trimming left V 6 bases short and J 9 bases short, with 9 bases between. CDR3 length: 12 amino acids. Germline V gene sequence: CDR1 MNHEY, CDR2 SMNVEV (reference sequence). CDR3 DNA sequence: TGTGCCAGCAGGGAGATACGTTCACCCCTCCACTTT. Translation: CASREIRSPLHF.

The chain is built from TRBV4-1 and TRBJ1-5; 11 bases align to TRBD1. This CDR3 contains 16 residues. CDR1 MGHRA and CDR2 YSYEKL come from the germline V gene. Losses at the gene ends were 0 bases for V and 7 bases for J; bases not matched to a gene: 5. The CDR3 here is CASSQEGQGERQPQHF. In nucleotides, the CDR3 is TGCGCCAGCAGCCAAGAGGGACAGGGGGAACGGCAGCCCCAGCATTTT.

The chain combines TRBV28 with TRBJ1-5; D is ambiguous. V dropped 8 bases and J dropped 2 bases, with 10 bases sitting between them. The CDR3 covers 13 residues. Per germline, CDR1 MDHEN and CDR2 SYDVKM. The chain's CDR3 is CASGNLGNQPQHF. The CDR3 DNA is TGTGCCAGCGGGAACTTGGGCAATCAGCCCCAGCATTTT.

J is TRBJ2-7 and V is TRBV5-1, with D possibly TRBD1 on 6 matching bases. Trimming stripped 5 bases from V and 0 bases from J, with 9 bases between. Germline V gene lookup returns CDR1 SGHRS and CDR2 YFSETQ. CDR3 length equals 13 residues. CDR3 residues: CASRQGSSYEQYF. The CDR3 region has the DNA TGCGCCAGCAGACAGGGCAGCTCCTACGAGCAGTACTTC.

This chain joins TRBV6-2 or TRBV6-3 and TRBJ1-5; tentatively, D is TRBD1 (5 bases). The germline gives CDR1 MNHEY, CDR2 SVGEGT. The length of the CDR3 is 14 residues. V lost 2 bases to trimming and J lost 6 bases, with 11 bases between them. The CDR3 here is CASSYPGKGQPQHF. CDR3 in DNA: TGTGCCAGCAGTTACCCAGGGAAGGGTCAGCCCCAGCATTTT.

The V and J genes are TRBV18 and TRBJ1-2, with D unclear. Germline CDR1 and CDR2: KGHSH and LQKENI. The CDR3 contains 14 residues. Trimming stripped 3 bases from V and 4 bases from J, with 12 bases between. In nucleotides, the CDR3 is TGTGCCAGCTCACCTACGTCCAGCCCCTATGGCTACACCTTC. It specifies CASSPTSSPYGYTF.

Remarks on this clone: This sample also contains other DNA sequences that code for the same CDR3. The V call is TRBV5-6, the J call TRBJ1-1, with D unclear. This CDR3 is built from 13 residues. Trimming stripped 0 bases from V and 2 bases from J, with 5 bases between. The V gene's germline CDR1 is SGHDT and CDR2 YYEEEE. The CDR3 coding sequence is TGTGCCAGCAGCTTGGACAGCAACACTGAAGCTTTCTTT. Protein product: CASSLDSNTEAFF.

The chain uses TRBV7-8 and TRBJ2-1; TRBD2 agrees at 9 bases. The CDR3 runs 17 residues. J was trimmed by 7 bases and V by 2 bases; bases with no gene match: 12. In germline, CDR1 is SGHVS, CDR2 FQNEAQ. The CDR3 reads CASSLYFGGLAGNEQFF. DNA of the CDR3: TGTGCCAGCAGCTTATATTTTGGGGGGCTAGCGGGAAATGAGCAGTTCTTC. The complete variable domain, with remaining parts taken from reference TRBV7-8 and TRBJ2-1, reads GAGVSQSPRYKVAKRGQDVALRCDPISGHVSLFWYQQALGQGPEFLTYFQNEAQLDKSGLPSDRFFAERPEGSVSTLKIQRTQQEDSAVYLCASSLYFGGLAGNEQFFGPGTRLTVL.

The rearrangement links TRBV15 to TRBJ1-4, with no clear D. The CDR3 length is 15 residues. The germline V gene has CDR1 LNHNV and CDR2 YYDKDF (reference sequence). Trimming took 0 bases from V and 7 from J, leaving 12 bases between them. The CDR3 DNA reads TGTGCCACCAGCAGAGAGGCAGGCGGTGGTGAAAAACTGTTTTTT. Protein: CATSREAGGGEKLFF.

CDR3 coding DNA: TGTGCCAGCAGCCTCCCACTAGCGGGAGGTTCCTACGAGCAGTACTTC. This codes for CASSLPLAGGSYEQYF. The chain joins TRBV3-1 (or the pseudogene TRBV3-2) to TRBJ2-7; 12 bases are a match to TRBD2. This CDR3 contains 16 residues. The J segment lost 1 base and the V segment lost 4 bases, leaving 5 bases of the junction unmatched. Germline V CDR1 and CDR2: LGHDT, YNNKEL (reference sequence).

The chain couples TRBV12-3 or TRBV12-4 to TRBJ1-3, with unresolved D. The V end lost 10 bases, the J end lost 9 bases, and 16 bases lay between the germline ends. This CDR3 is built from 12 residues. The CDR3 coding sequence is TGTGCCACCCTAGAATACCCCATCACCATATATTTT. Its protein product is CATLEYPITIYF.

The chain uses TRBV11-2 and TRBJ2-3, with TRBD1 as a possible D gene (6 bases). Germline CDR1 is SGHAT and CDR2 is FQNNGV. Trimming pared 4 bases from V and 10 bases from J, leaving 18 bases between. This CDR3 contains 14 residues. The CDR3 DNA reads TGTGCCAGCAGCTACACAGGGCCCCGTTGGCCGCAGTATTTT. As protein: CASSYTGPRWPQYF.

The chain uses TRBV11-3 and TRBJ2-7; D is unresolved. The V end was cut by 5 bases, the J end by 3 bases, with 17 bases between. Germline V gene lookup returns CDR1 SGHNT and CDR2 YENEEA. CDR3 length: 15 amino acids. CDR3 amino acids: CASSPPGFSNYEQYF. CDR3 nucleotide sequence: TGTGCCAGCAGCCCACCTGGCTTCAGCAACTACGAGCAGTACTTC.

This chain connects TRBV19 to TRBJ2-2; 8 nucleotides align to TRBD1. V lost 7 bases, J lost 6 bases, and 10 bases stayed unmatched. The V gene's germline CDR1 is LNHDA and CDR2 SQIVND (reference sequence). The CDR3 sequence is 15 residues long. The CDR3 bases are TGTGCCAGTACCCCCATGGTACAGGGGGCCGGGGAGCTGTTTTTT. The encoded protein is CASTPMVQGAGELFF.